This paragraph reports one T cell receptor beta chain. The data derive from a study of technical replicates of blood from a handful of donors. Assay: immunoSEQ multiplex PCR; the TCRdb copy retains only in-frame clones and omits some. The data contain 95,000 to 100,000 clones, nearly 97% of them singletons. The TCR sequence derives from a human donor in good health. Sequencing was carried out using T cells isolated from PBMCs.

Written as DNA, the CDR3 is TGTGCCAGTGTAGCGGCGGGGGGTGAGCAGTTCTTC. Its protein product is CASVAAGGEQFF. This chain links TRBV6-5 with TRBJ2-1, with 8 bases aligning to TRBD2. Trimming removed 9 bases from V and 9 bases from J; junction bases left unmatched: 7. CDR1 MNHEY and CDR2 SVGAGI come from the germline V gene. This CDR3 is built from 12 residues.